Below, 21 T cell receptor beta chains from the same sample are listed, as sequenced in a study of blood T cell repertoires in COVID-19. Data came from immunoSEQ multiplex PCR; TCRdb stores just in-frame clones and leaves some out. This table holds about 190,000 clones, 85% to 90% found once. Sequences were obtained from peripheral blood. The origin of the receptors is a woman in her twenties or thirties with active or convalescent COVID-19.

The chain joins TRBV6-5 to TRBJ2-1; tentatively, D is TRBD1 (6 bases). The V end lost 7 bases, the J end lost 6 bases, and 16 bases lay between the germline ends. Per germline, CDR1 MNHEY and CDR2 SVGAGI. This CDR3 comprises 14 residues. For the CDR3, the DNA is TGTGCCAGCACCACAGGGCACGCGTCCAATGAGCAGTTCTTC. Its translation: CASTTGHASNEQFF.

The chain combines TRBV19 with TRBJ1-5, with 7 positions matching TRBD1. V dropped 6 bases and J dropped 2; count of bases not matched to a gene: 4. CDR1 is LNHDA, CDR2 SQIVND, per germline (reference sequence). The CDR3 totals 14 residues. The chain's CDR3 is CASRVTGGNQPQHF. The CDR3 bases are TGTGCCAGTAGAGTTACAGGGGGCAATCAGCCCCAGCATTTT.

The chain is built from TRBV28 and TRBJ2-5; TRBD1 agrees at 11 bases. The CDR3 spans 15 residues. After removal of 6 bases from V and 5 bases from J, the junction contained 8 bases not matched to a gene. CDR1 is MDHEN, CDR2 SYDVKM, per germline. In DNA, the CDR3 is TGTGCCAGCAGCCCCGGGACAGGGGGGATGGAGACCCAGTACTTC. Residues: CASSPGTGGMETQYF.

V gene TRBV5-1 combines with J gene TRBJ2-5; D may be TRBD1 (5 bases). V gave up 1 base and J gave up 2 bases, with 12 bases separating them. The CDR3 runs to 15 residues. Germline assignment: CDR1 SGHRS and CDR2 YFSETQ. For the CDR3, the DNA is TGCGCCAGCAGCTTGAGGCAGGGATCGCAAGAGACCCAGTACTTC. Translated: CASSLRQGSQETQYF.

This chain links TRBV19 with TRBJ1-4, with unresolved D. Germline V CDR1 and CDR2: LNHDA, SQIVND (reference sequence). This CDR3 contains 15 residues. The germline V and J ends were trimmed by 5 bases and 0 bases, with 10 bases remaining between them. CDR3 DNA sequence: TGTGCCAGTAGTTCATTGAGGACAACTAATGAAAAACTGTTTTTT. It is translated as CASSSLRTTNEKLFF.

This clone was observed a single time. Other DNA sequences of this sample code for an identical CDR3. The chain is built from TRBV5-1 and TRBJ2-3; 7 bases are shared with TRBD2. The CDR3 covers 15 residues. From germline, CDR1 is SGHRS and CDR2 YFSETQ. The ends lost 1 base at V and 1 base at J; junction bases unmatched: 3. The CDR3 loop is CASSLSRGGTDTQYF. In nucleotides, the CDR3 is TGCGCCAGCAGCTTGAGCCGGGGGGGCACAGATACGCAGTATTTT.

The chain uses TRBV5-1 and TRBJ1-3, with 8 bases identical to TRBD1. The V and J ends lost 5 bases and 2 bases, in that order; junction bases with no gene match: 12. The CDR3 runs to 17 residues. CDR1 and CDR2 from the germline V gene are SGHRS and YFSETQ. In DNA, the CDR3 is TGCGCCAGCAGTTCCTCAGGGGGCATCACTACTGGAAACACCATATATTTT. Translated, it gives CASSSSGGITTGNTIYF. The entire variable domain, with the rest obtained from reference TRBV5-1 and TRBJ1-3, is as follows: KAGVTQTPRYLIKTRGQQVTLSCSPISGHRSVSWYQQTPGQGLQFLFEYFSETQRNKGNFPGRFSGRQFSNSRSEMNVSTLELGDSALYLCASSSSGGITTGNTIYFGEGSWLTVV.

V gene TRBV7-8 combines with J gene TRBJ1-1; D unresolved. The CDR3 is 14 amino acids. Trimming stripped 1 base from V and 0 bases from J, with 6 bases between. Germline CDR1 is SGHVS and CDR2 is FQNEAQ. The CDR3 here is CASSLEPVNTEAFF. CDR3 DNA: TGTGCCAGCAGCTTAGAGCCGGTGAACACTGAAGCTTTCTTT.

The chain has TRBV27 and TRBJ1-4; TRBD1 agrees at 7 bases. V shed 5 bases and J 6 bases; nucleotides not matched to a gene: 6. This CDR3 comprises 14 residues. Germline loops: CDR1 MNHEY, CDR2 SMNVEV (reference sequence). CDR3 bases: TGTGCCAGCAGTGCCACAGGGGCCTATGAAAAACTGTTTTTT. Residues: CASSATGAYEKLFF. Together with reference TRBV27 and TRBJ1-4, the CDR3 gives the full variable domain: EAQVTQNPRYLITVTGKKLTVTCSQNMNHEYMSWYRQDPGLGLRQIYYSMNVEVTDKGDVPEGYKVSRKEKRNFPLILESPSPNQTSLYFCASSATGAYEKLFFGSGTQLSVL.

The CDR3 bases are TGTGCCAGCAGTTCCGACCCATTCGCAGGAAATCAGCCCCAGCATTTT. Protein product: CASSSDPFAGNQPQHF. This chain connects TRBV28 to TRBJ1-5; D remains ambiguous. Trimming removed 4 bases from V and 4 bases from J, with 17 bases in between. CDR1 MDHEN and CDR2 SYDVKM come from the germline V gene. The CDR3 has 16 residues.

This chain links TRBV9 with TRBJ1-5; D ambiguous. V lost 0 bases to trimming and J lost 0 bases, with 4 bases between them. The CDR3 extends over 14 amino acids. Germline V gives CDR1 SGDLS, CDR2 YYNGEE. The CDR3 protein is CASSVAGSNQPQHF. CDR3 sequence (DNA): TGTGCCAGCAGCGTAGCGGGTAGCAATCAGCCCCAGCATTTT.

The chain employs TRBV30 and TRBJ2-7, with TRBD1 as a possible D gene (5 bases). V lost 4 bases and J lost 4, with 11 bases in between. Germline V CDR1 and CDR2: GTSNPN, SVGIG (reference sequence). The CDR3 is made up of 12 amino acids. The CDR3 nucleotides read TGTGCCTGGAATAGGGGTTCGTACGAGCAGTACTTC. Translated: CAWNRGSYEQYF.

This clone was seen a handful of times. The V gene is TRBV6-5, the J gene TRBJ2-1; the match to TRBD1 covers 9 bases. This CDR3 region has 15 residues. Germline values: CDR1 MNHEY, CDR2 SVGAGI. V lost 7 bases to trimming and J lost 15 bases; unmatched junction nucleotides: 19. CDR3 DNA: TGTGCCAGCACCCGGACAGGGGCCCTATCCCACGACCCGTTCTTC. It encodes CASTRTGALSHDPFF.

This sequence joins TRBV18 and TRBJ1-1, with a weak D call TRBD1 (5 bases). This CDR3 region has 14 residues. The germline V and J ends were trimmed by 2 bases and 1 base, with 8 bases remaining between them. The germline CDR1 and CDR2 sequences are KGHSH and LQKENI. The CDR3 region has the DNA TGTGCCAGCTCACCATTCGGACAGAACACTGAAGCTTTCTTT. Protein sequence: CASSPFGQNTEAFF.

A single count supports this clone. The chain employs TRBV3-1 (or the pseudogene TRBV3-2) and TRBJ2-3; 12 bases match TRBD2. Looked up from germline, CDR1 is LGHDT and CDR2 is YNNKEL (reference sequence). The CDR3 totals 16 residues. The ends lost 4 bases at V and 6 bases at J; junction bases unmatched: 8. CDR3 in DNA: TGTGCCAGCAGCCCCTGGACTAGCGGGGCGGGGGATACGCAGTATTTT. Protein sequence: CASSPWTSGAGDTQYF.

The chain combines TRBV5-1 with TRBJ2-7; 8 nucleotides agree with TRBD2. CDR3 size: 13 residues. Trimming cost V 1 base and J 4 bases; bases outside gene matches: 1. Germline V lookup: CDR1 SGHRS, CDR2 YFSETQ. The CDR3: CASSLQREYEQYF. CDR3 nucleotide sequence: TGCGCCAGCAGCTTGCAGCGGGAGTACGAGCAGTACTTC.

This rearrangement joins TRBV5-5 to TRBJ1-1; 7 bases are shared with TRBD1. Germline loops: CDR1 SGHKS, CDR2 YYEKEE (reference sequence). The CDR3 has 14 residues. The V and J ends lost 0 bases and 5 bases, in that order; junction bases with no gene match: 4. The CDR3 bases are TGTGCCAGCAGCTTGGAGGGGGCGCGAACTGAAGCTTTCTTT. It encodes CASSLEGARTEAFF.

The rearrangement joins TRBV4-2 to TRBJ2-3; 14 bases align to TRBD2. Germline V CDR1 and CDR2: LGHNA, YNFKEQ. V dropped 5 bases and J dropped 4; count of bases not matched to a gene: 8. The CDR3 consists of 17 residues. CDR3 sequence reads: CASSKKGLAGDADTQYF. The CDR3 DNA is TGTGCCAGCAGCAAAAAGGGACTAGCGGGAGACGCAGATACGCAGTATTTT.

The chain recombines TRBV5-1 with TRBJ2-1; tentative D call: TRBD1 (6 bases). V lost 4 bases, J lost 0 bases, and 20 bases lay in between. The length of the CDR3 is 18 residues. Looked up from germline, CDR1 is SGHRS and CDR2 is YFSETQ. This CDR3 reads CASSLTPGQRRSYNEQFF. The CDR3 coding sequence is TGCGCCAGCAGCCTAACACCGGGACAACGGCGCTCCTACAATGAGCAGTTCTTC.

The chain employs TRBV24-1 and TRBJ2-2; D call uncertain. The CDR3 is 18 amino acids. Germline V lookup: CDR1 KGHDR, CDR2 SFDVKD. V was pared by 6 bases and J by 2 bases, with 21 bases between. CDR3 sequence reads: CATSFPSAAGQNTGELFF. CDR3 DNA: TGTGCCACCAGTTTCCCCTCGGCCGCTGGGCAAAACACCGGGGAGCTGTTTTTT.

This clone was observed a handful of times. The chain uses TRBV5-1 and TRBJ2-1, with 12 bases that match TRBD1. Germline CDR1 and CDR2: SGHRS and YFSETQ. The CDR3 is 18 amino acids. V shed 3 bases and J 7 bases; nucleotides not matched to a gene: 14. CDR3 region: CASSSQPTGTGGLNEQFF. Here the CDR3 DNA reads TGCGCCAGCAGCTCTCAACCGACCGGGACAGGGGGCTTGAATGAGCAGTTCTTC. Using reference TRBV5-1 and TRBJ2-1 for the parts outside the CDR3, the full variable domain is KAGVTQTPRYLIKTRGQQVTLSCSPISGHRSVSWYQQTPGQGLQFLFEYFSETQRNKGNFPGRFSGRQFSNSRSEMNVSTLELGDSALYLCASSSQPTGTGGLNEQFFGPGTRLTVL.